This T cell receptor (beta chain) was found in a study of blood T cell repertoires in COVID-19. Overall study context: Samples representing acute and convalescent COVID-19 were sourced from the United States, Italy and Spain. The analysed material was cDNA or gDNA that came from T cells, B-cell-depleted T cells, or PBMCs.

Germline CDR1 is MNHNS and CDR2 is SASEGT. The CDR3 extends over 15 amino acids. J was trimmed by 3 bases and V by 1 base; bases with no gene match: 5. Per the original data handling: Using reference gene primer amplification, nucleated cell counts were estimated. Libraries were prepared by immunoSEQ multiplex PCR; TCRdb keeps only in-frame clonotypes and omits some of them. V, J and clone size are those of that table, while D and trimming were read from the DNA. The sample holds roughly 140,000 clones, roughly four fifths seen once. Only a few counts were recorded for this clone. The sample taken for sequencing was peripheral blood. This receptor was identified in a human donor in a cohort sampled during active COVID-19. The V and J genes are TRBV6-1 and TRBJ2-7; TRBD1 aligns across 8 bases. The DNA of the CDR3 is TGTGCCAGCAGTGAAGAGGGACAGGTTATCTACGAGCAGTACTTC. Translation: CASSEEGQVIYEQYF.